This T cell receptor beta chain was retrieved from a study of cytomegalovirus exposure and HLA in healthy donors. This clone was picked up a small number of times. What it binds is unknown. Trimming removed 2 bases from V and 7 bases from J; junction bases left unmatched: 9. The V gene's germline CDR1 is MNHEY and CDR2 SMNVEV (reference sequence). There are 17 residues in the CDR3. PCR involved 60 Vbeta and 13 Jbeta primers. Data came from immunoSEQ multiplex PCR; TCRdb stores just in-frame clones and leaves some out. The sample carries some 110,000 clones, over 60% recorded once. The study, taken as a whole, reports: Apparent HLA restriction characterized most CMV-associated TCR beta chains in a later analysis. The listing of 150 to 200 TCR beta chains classed them as cytomegalovirus-associated. The analysis excluded some indistinguishable V segments, including TRBV6-2 and TRBV6-3. Previous analysis showed most TCR beta V segments were productive about 87% or about 30% of the time.

The V call is TRBV27, the J call TRBJ2-1, with TRBD1 identical over 12 bases. Sequenced material: PBMCs. The clonotype originates from a woman between 18 and 29 years old in good health and CMV-seropositive. CDR3 DNA sequence: TGTGCCAGCAGTTTACCCGGGACAGGGGGCGCTTTGAATGAGCAGTTCTTC. Translation: CASSLPGTGGALNEQFF.